Each of the 5 T cell receptor beta chains below was sequenced from the same sample in a study of STAT5B mutations in CD4+ large granular lymphocyte leukemia. Data came from immunoSEQ multiplex PCR; TCRdb stores just in-frame clones and leaves some out. The table lists 30,000 to 40,000 clones, more than 55% of them singletons. The sample taken for sequencing was CD4+ T cells from blood buffy coats. All receptors come from a human donor in good health.

The chain links TRBV5-5 to TRBJ1-6; tentative D call: TRBD1 (6 bases). The germline V gene encodes CDR1 SGHKS and CDR2 YYEKEE (reference sequence). This CDR3 has 18 residues. V lost 2 bases and J lost 0, with 15 bases in between. CDR3 nucleotide sequence: TGTGCCAGCAGCTTTGGGAGGGTCAGGGGCTCCTATAATTCACCCCTCCACTTT. Translating gives CASSFGRVRGSYNSPLHF. Drawing the rest from reference TRBV5-5 and TRBJ1-6, the complete variable domain is DAGVTQSPTHLIKTRGQQVTLRCSPISGHKSVSWYQQVLGQGPQFIFQYYEKEERGRGNFPDRFSARQFPNYSSELNVNALLLGDSALYLCASSFGRVRGSYNSPLHFGNGTRLTVT.

The gene calls are TRBV7-8 and TRBJ2-7, with 7 bases matching TRBD2. J lost 3 bases, V lost 2 bases, and 7 bases had no gene match. Germline values: CDR1 SGHVS, CDR2 FQNEAQ. This CDR3 has 15 residues. The CDR3: CASSLRPGGLYEQYF. CDR3 coding DNA: TGTGCCAGCAGCTTAAGGCCGGGGGGACTCTACGAGCAGTACTTC.

In this sample, this clone turned up a few times. The J gene is TRBJ2-1, the V gene TRBV7-9; TRBD2 matches 8 bases. The CDR3 runs to 15 residues. The germline V gene encodes CDR1 SEHNR and CDR2 FQNEAQ (reference sequence). Unmatched junction bases numbered 13, after V lost 5 bases and J lost 10 bases. CDR3 region: CASSPGVAGLVEQFF. CDR3 nucleotide sequence: TGTGCCAGCAGCCCAGGGGTAGCGGGGCTGGTGGAGCAGTTCTTC.

The gene calls are TRBV10-3 and TRBJ2-3; TRBD2 is a possible D gene (6 bases). This CDR3 is built from 14 residues. Germline V lookup: CDR1 ENHRY, CDR2 SYGVKD. The ends were cut back, 4 bases at V and 1 base at J, with 9 bases in the middle. The CDR3 DNA reads TGTGCCATCAGTGTGACTAGAGGCACAGATACGCAGTATTTT. This translates into CAISVTRGTDTQYF.

The V and J genes are TRBV18 and TRBJ2-1, with D perhaps TRBD1 or TRBD2 (6 bases each). V dropped 6 bases and J dropped 2 bases, with 17 bases sitting between them. Germline loops: CDR1 KGHSH, CDR2 LQKENI. The CDR3 spans 16 residues. CDR3 in amino acids: CASSPRGLGAYNEQFF. CDR3 nucleotide sequence: TGTGCCAGCTCCCCCCGGGGGCTAGGGGCCTACAATGAGCAGTTCTTC.